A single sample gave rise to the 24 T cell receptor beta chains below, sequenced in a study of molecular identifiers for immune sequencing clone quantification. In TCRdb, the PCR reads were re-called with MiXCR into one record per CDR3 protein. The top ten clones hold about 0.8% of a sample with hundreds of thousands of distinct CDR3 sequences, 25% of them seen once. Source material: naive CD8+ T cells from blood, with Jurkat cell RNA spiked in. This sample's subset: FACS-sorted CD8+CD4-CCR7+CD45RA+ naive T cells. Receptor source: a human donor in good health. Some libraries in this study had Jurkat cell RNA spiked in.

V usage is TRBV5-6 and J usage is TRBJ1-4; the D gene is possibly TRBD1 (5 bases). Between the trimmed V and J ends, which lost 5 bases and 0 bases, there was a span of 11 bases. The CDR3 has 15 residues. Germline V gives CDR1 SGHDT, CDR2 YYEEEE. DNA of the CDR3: TGTGCCAGCAGTAACAGGATTTCAACTAATGAAAAACTGTTTTTT. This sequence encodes CASSNRISTNEKLFF.

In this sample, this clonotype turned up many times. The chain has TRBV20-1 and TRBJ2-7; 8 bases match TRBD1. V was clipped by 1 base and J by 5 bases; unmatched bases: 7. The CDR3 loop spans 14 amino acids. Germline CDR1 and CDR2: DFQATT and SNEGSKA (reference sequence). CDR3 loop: CSARVGQGKNEQYF. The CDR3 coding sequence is TGCAGTGCTAGAGTAGGACAGGGAAAGAACGAGCAGTACTTC.

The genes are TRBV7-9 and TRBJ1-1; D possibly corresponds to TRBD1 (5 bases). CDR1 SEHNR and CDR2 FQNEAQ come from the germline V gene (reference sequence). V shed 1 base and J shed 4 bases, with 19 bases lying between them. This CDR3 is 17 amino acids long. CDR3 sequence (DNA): TGTGCCAGCAGCTTAGTTGGGGGTCGGGCAGGGCGCACTGAAGCTTTCTTT. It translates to CASSLVGGRAGRTEAFF.

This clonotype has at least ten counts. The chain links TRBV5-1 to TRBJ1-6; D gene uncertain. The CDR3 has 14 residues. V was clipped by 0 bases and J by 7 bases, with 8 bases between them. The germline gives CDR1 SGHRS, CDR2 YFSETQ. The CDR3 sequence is CASSLDTGNSPLHF. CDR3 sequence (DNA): TGCGCCAGCAGCTTGGATACGGGGAATTCACCCCTCCACTTT.

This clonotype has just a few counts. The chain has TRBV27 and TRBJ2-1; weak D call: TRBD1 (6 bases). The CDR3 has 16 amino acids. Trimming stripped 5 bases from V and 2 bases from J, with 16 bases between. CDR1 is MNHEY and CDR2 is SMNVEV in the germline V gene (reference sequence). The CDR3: CASSPTSGVTYNEQFF. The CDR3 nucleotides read TGTGCCAGCAGTCCAACATCAGGGGTAACCTACAATGAGCAGTTCTTC.

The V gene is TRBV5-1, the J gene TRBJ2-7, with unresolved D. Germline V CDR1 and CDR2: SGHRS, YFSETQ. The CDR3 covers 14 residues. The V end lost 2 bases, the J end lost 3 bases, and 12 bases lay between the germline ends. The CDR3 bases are TGCGCCAGCAGCTTTGATCCAACCAGCTACGAGCAGTACTTC. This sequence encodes CASSFDPTSYEQYF.

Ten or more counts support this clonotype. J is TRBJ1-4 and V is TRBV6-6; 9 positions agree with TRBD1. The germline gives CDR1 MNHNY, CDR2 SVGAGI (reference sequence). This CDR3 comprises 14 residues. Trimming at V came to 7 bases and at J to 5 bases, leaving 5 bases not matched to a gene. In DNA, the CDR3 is TGTGCCAGCAATGACAGGGGGTGGAATGAAAAACTGTTTTTT. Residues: CASNDRGWNEKLFF.

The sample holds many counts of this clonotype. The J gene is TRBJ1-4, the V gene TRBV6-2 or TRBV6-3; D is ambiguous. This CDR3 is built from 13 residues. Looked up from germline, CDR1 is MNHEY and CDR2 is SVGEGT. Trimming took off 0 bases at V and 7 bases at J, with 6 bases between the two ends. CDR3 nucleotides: TGTGCCAGCAGTTACTCGGCACCTGAAAAACTGTTTTTT. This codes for CASSYSAPEKLFF.

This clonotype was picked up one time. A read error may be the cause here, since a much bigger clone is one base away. CDR3 protein: CGSSQPTGRQETQYF. The DNA for the CDR3 is TGTGGCAGCAGTCAGCCGACAGGGCGACAAGAGACCCAGTACTTC. The rearrangement links TRBV28 to TRBJ2-5, with TRBD1 matching over 7 bases. This CDR3 is 15 amino acids long. CDR1 MDHEN and CDR2 SYDVKM come from the germline V gene.

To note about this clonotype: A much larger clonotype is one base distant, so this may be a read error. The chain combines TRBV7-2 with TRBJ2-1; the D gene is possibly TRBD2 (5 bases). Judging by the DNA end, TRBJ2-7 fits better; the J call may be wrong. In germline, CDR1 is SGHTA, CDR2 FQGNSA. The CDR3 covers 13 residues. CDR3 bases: TGTGCCAGCAGCCCCCACGCGAGGGATGAGCAGTACTTC. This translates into CASSPHARDEQYF.

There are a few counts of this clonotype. The CDR3 loop is CASSLHIGNQPQHF. The CDR3 coding sequence is TGTGCCAGTAGCCTGCACATAGGCAATCAGCCCCAGCATTTT. This chain links TRBV19 with TRBJ1-5, with D unresolved. Trimming pared 6 bases from V and 2 bases from J, leaving 11 bases between. This CDR3 spans 14 amino acids. CDR1 is LNHDA, CDR2 SQIVND, per germline (reference sequence).

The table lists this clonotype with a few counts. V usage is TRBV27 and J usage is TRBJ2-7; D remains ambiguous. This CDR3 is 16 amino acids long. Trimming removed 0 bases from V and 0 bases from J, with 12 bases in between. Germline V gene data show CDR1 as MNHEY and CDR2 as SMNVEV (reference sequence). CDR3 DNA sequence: TGTGCCAGCAGTTTATCCCCGGCAGGCAGCTCCTACGAGCAGTACTTC. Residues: CASSLSPAGSSYEQYF.

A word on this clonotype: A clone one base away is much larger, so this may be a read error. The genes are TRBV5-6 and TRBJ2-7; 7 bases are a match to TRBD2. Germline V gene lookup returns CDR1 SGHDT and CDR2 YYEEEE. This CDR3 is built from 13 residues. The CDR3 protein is CAGSLATSLEQYF. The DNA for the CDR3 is TGTGCCGGCAGCTTGGCGACTAGCCTTGAGCAGTACTTC.

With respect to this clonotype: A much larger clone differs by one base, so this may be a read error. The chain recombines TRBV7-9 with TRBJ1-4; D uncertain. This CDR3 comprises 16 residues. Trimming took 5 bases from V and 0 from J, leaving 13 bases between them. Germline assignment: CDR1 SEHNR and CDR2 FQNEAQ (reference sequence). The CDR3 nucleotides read TGTGCCAGCAGCAGAAGAGGGTATCCAACTAATGAAAAACTGTTTTTT. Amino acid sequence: CASSRRGYPTNEKLFF.

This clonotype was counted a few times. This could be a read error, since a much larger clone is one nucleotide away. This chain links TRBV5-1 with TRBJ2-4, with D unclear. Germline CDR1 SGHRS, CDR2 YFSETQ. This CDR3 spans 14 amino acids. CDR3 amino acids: CASSFGVAKNIRYF. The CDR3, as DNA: TGCGCCAGCAGCTTTGGAGTGGCCAAAAACATTCGGTACTTC.

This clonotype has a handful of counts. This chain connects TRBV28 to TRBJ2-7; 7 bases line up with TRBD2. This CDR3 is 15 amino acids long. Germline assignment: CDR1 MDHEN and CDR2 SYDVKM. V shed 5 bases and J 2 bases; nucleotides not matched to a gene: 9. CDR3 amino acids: CASSKLAVIPYEQYF. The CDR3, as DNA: TGTGCCAGCAGTAAGCTAGCGGTTATTCCCTACGAGCAGTACTTC.

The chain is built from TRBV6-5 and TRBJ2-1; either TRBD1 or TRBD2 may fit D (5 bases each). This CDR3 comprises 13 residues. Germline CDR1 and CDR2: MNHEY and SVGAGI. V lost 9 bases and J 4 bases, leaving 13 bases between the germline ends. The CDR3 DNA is TGTGCCAGTCGAGGGGCACGATACAATGAGCAGTTCTTC. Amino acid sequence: CASRGARYNEQFF.

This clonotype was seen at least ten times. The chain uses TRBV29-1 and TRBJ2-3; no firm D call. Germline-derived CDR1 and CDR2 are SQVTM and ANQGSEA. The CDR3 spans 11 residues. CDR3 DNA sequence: TGCAGTGGGCGAGGCCTATTTACGCAGTATTTT. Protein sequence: CSGRGLFTQYF.

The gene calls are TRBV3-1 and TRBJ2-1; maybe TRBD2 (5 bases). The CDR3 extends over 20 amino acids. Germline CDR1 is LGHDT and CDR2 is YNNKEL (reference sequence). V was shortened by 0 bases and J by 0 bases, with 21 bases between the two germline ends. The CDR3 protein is CASSQDSSLRTLSSYNEQFF. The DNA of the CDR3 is TGTGCCAGCAGCCAAGATAGTAGTCTAAGGACTCTCAGCTCCTACAATGAGCAGTTCTTC.

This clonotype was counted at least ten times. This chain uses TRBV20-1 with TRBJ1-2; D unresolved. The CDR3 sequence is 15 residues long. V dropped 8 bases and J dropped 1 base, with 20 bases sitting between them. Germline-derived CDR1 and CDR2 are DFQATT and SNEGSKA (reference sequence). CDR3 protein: CSPYLEGNYNYGYTF. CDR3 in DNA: TGCAGTCCTTACCTGGAAGGGAATTATAACTATGGCTACACCTTC.

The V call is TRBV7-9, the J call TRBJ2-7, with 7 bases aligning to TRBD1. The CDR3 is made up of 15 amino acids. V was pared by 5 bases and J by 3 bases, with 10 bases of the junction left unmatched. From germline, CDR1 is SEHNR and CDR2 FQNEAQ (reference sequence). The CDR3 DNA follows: TGTGCCAGCAGCGTAACTAACAGGGGTAGCTACGAGCAGTACTTC. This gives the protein CASSVTNRGSYEQYF.

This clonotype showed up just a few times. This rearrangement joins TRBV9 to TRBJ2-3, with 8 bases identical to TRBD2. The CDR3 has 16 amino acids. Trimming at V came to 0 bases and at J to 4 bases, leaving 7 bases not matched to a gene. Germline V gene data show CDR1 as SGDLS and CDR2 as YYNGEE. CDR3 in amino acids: CASSVEGSGNSDTQYF. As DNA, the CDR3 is TGTGCCAGCAGCGTAGAAGGTAGCGGGAACTCAGATACGCAGTATTTT.

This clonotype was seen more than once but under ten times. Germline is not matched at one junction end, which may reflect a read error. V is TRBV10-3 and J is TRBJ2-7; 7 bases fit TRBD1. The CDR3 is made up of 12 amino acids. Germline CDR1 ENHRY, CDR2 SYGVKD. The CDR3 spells CAISESGTVRDF. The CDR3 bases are TGTGCCATCAGTGAATCTGGGACAGTGAGGGACTTC.

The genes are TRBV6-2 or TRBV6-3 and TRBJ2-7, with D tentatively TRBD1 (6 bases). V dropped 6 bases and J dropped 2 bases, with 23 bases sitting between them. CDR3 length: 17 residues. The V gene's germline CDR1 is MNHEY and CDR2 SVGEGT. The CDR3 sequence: CASSQRGFQRTAYEQYF. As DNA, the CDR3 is TGTGCCAGCAGCCAAAGGGGGTTCCAGCGGACCGCCTACGAGCAGTACTTC.